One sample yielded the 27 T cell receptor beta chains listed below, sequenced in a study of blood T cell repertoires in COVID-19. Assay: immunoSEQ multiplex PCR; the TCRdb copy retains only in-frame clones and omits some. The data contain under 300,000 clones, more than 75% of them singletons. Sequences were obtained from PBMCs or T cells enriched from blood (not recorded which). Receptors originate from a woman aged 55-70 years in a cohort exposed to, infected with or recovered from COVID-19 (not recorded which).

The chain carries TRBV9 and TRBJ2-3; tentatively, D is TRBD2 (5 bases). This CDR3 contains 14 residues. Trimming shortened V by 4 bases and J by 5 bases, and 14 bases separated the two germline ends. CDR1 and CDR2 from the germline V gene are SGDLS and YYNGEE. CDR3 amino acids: CASSLGPGGDTQYF. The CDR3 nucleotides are TGTGCCAGCAGCTTAGGACCCGGAGGAGATACGCAGTATTTT. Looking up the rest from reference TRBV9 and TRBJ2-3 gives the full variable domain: DSGVTQTPKHLITATGQRVTLRCSPRSGDLSVYWYQQSLDQGLQFLIQYYNGEERAKGNILERFSAQQFPDLHSELNLSSLELGDSALYFCASSLGPGGDTQYFGPGTRLTVL.

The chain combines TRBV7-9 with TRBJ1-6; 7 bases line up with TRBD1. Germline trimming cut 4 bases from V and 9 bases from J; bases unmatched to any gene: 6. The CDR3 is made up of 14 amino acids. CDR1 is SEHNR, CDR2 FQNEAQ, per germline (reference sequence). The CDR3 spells CASSYRQGPSPLHF. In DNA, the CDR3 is TGTGCCAGCAGCTATCGACAGGGACCTTCACCCCTCCACTTT.

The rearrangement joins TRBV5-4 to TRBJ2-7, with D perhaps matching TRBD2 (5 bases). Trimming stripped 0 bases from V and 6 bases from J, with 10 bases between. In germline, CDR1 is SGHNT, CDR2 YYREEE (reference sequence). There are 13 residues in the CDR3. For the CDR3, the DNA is TGTGCCAGCAGCTTGGCCGAGGGAACCGAGCAGTACTTC. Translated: CASSLAEGTEQYF.

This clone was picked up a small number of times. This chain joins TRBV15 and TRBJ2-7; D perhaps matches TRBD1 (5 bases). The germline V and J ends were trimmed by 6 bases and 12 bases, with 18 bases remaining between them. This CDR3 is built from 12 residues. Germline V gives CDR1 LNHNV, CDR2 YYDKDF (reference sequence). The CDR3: CATRGTGQSWYF. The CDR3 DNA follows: TGTGCCACCAGGGGAACAGGTCAATCATGGTACTTC. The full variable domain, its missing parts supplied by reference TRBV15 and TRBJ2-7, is DAMVIQNPRYQVTQFGKPVTLSCSQTLNHNVMYWYQQKSSQAPKLLFHYYDKDFNNEADTPDNFQSRRPNTSFCFLDIRSPGLGDTAMYLCATRGTGQSWYFGPGTRLTVT.

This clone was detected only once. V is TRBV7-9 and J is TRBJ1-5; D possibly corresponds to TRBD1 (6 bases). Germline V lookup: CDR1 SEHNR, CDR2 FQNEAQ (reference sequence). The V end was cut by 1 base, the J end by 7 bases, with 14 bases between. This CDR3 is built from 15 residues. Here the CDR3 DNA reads TGTGCCAGCAGCTTAGGGGGGCAGGGGAGACAGCCCCAGCATTTT. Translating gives CASSLGGQGRQPQHF.

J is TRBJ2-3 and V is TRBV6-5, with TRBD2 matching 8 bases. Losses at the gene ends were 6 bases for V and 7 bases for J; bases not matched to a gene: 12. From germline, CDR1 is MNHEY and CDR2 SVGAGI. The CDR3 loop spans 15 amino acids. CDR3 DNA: TGTGCCAGCAGAACCGGGACTAGTATCTCATATACGCAGTATTTT. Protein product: CASRTGTSISYTQYF.

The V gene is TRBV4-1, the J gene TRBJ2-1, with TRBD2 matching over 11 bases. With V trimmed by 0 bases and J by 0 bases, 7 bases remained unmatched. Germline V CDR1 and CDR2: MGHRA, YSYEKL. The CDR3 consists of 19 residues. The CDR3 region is CASSQERLAGGSSYNEQFF. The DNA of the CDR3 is TGCGCCAGCAGCCAAGAGAGGCTAGCGGGAGGAAGCTCCTACAATGAGCAGTTCTTC.

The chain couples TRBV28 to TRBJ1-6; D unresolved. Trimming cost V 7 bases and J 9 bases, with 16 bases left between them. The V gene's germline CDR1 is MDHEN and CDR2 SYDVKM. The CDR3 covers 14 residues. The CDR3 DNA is TGTGCCAGCACCACTTTGAGCCAAAGTTCACCCCTCCACTTT. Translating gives CASTTLSQSSPLHF.

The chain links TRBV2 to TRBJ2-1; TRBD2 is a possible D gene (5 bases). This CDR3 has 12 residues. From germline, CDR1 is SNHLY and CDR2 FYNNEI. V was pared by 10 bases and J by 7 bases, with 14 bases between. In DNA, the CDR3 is TGTGCCAACTCAGCGGACGGGAATGAGCAGTTCTTC. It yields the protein CANSADGNEQFF. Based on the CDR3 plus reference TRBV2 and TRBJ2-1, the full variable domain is EPEVTQTPSHQVTQMGQEVILRCVPISNHLYFYWYRQILGQKVEFLVSFYNNEISEKSEIFDDQFSVERPDGSNFTLKIRSTKLEDSAMYFCANSADGNEQFFGPGTRLTVL.

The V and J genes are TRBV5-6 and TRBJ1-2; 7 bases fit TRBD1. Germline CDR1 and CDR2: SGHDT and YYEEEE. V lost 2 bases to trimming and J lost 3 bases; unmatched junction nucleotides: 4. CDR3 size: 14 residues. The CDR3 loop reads CASSFVQGDYGYTF. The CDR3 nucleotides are TGTGCCAGCAGCTTTGTCCAGGGGGACTATGGCTACACCTTC.

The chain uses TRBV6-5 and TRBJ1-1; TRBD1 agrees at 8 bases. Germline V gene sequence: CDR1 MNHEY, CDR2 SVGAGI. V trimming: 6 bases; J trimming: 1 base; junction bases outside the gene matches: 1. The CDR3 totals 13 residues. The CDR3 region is CASRGQENTEAFF. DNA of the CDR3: TGTGCCAGCAGGGGACAGGAGAACACTGAAGCTTTCTTT.

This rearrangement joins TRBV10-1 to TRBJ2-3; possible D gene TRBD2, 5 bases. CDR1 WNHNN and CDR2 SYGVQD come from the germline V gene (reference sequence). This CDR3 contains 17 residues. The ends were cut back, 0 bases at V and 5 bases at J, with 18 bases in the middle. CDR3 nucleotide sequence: TGCGCCAGCAGTGAGTCCAACGGCCTACTAGAAGGAGATACGCAGTATTTT. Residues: CASSESNGLLEGDTQYF.

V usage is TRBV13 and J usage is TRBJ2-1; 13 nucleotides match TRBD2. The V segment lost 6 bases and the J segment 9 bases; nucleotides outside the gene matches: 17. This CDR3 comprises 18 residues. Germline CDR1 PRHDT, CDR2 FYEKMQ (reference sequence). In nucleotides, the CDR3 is TGTGCCAGCAGTAGGACTAGCGGGAGCTTTCCCTTCGAGGGTGAGCAGTTCTTC. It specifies CASSRTSGSFPFEGEQFF. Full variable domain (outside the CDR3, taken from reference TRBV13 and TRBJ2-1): AAGVIQSPRHLIKEKRETATLKCYPIPRHDTVYWYQQGPGQDPQFLISFYEKMQSDKGSIPDRFSAQQFSDYHSELNMSSLELGDSALYFCASSRTSGSFPFEGEQFFGPGTRLTVL.

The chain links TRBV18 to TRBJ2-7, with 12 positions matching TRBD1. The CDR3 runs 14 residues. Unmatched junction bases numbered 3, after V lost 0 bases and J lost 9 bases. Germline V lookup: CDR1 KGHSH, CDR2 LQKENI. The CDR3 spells CASSPPGQGASQYF. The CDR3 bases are TGTGCCAGCTCACCACCGGGACAGGGGGCGTCGCAGTACTTC. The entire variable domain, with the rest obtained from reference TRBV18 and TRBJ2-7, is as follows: NAGVMQNPRHLVRRRGQEARLRCSPMKGHSHVYWYRQLPEEGLKFMVYLQKENIIDESGMPKERFSAEFPKEGPSILRIQQVVRGDSAAYFCASSPPGQGASQYFGPGTRLTVT.

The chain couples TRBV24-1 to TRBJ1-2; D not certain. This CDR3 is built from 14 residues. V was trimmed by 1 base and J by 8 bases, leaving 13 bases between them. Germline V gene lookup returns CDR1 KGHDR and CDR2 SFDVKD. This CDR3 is CATSDFLDDGGYTF. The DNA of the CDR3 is TGTGCCACCAGTGATTTCCTAGACGACGGGGGCTACACCTTC.

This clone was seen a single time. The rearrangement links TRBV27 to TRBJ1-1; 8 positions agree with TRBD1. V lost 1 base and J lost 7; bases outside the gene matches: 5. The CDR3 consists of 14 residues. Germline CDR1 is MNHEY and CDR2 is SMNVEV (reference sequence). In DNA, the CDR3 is TGTGCCAGCAGTTTATTAGGACAGGGACTTGAAGCTTTCTTT. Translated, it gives CASSLLGQGLEAFF.

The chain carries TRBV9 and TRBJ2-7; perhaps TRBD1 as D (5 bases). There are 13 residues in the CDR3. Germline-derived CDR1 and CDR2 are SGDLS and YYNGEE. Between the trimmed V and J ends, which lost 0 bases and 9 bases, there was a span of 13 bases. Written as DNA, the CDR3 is TGTGCCAGCAGCGTAGAAAGACAGTCGAGGCAGTACTTC. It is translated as CASSVERQSRQYF.

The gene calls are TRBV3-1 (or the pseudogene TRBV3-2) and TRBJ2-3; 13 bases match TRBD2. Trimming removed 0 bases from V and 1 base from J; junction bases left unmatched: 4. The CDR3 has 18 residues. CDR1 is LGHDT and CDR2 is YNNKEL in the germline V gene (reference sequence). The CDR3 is CASSQDRLAGGGTDTQYF. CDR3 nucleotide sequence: TGTGCCAGCAGCCAAGACCGACTAGCGGGAGGTGGCACAGATACGCAGTATTTT.

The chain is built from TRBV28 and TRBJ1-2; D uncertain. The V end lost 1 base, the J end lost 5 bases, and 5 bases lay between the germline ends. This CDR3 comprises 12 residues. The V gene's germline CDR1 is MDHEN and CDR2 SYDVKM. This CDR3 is CASSLSGYGYTF. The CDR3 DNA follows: TGTGCCAGCAGTTTATCGGGGTATGGCTACACCTTC.

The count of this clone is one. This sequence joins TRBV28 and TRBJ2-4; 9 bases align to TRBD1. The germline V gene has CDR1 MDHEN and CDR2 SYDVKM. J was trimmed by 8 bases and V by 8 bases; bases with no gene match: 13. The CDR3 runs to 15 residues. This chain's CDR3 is CASGPPTGGAYIQYF. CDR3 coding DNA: TGTGCCAGCGGACCACCTACAGGGGGCGCTTACATTCAGTACTTC.

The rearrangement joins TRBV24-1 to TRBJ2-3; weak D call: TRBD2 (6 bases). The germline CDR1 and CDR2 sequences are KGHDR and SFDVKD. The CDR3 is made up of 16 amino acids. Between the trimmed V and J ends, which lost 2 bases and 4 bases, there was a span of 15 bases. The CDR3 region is CATSDSPLARPDTQYF. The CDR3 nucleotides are TGTGCCACCAGTGATTCACCGCTAGCGAGGCCAGATACGCAGTATTTT.

In DNA, the CDR3 is TGCGCCAGCAGCCAAGCCGGGACAGGGGCCTACGAGCAGTACTTC. Protein: CASSQAGTGAYEQYF. This chain connects TRBV4-3 to TRBJ2-7, with 10 bases lining up with TRBD1. The CDR3 contains 15 residues. The germline V gene encodes CDR1 LGHNA and CDR2 YSLEER. Trimming took 1 base from V and 2 from J; bases not matched to a gene: 2.

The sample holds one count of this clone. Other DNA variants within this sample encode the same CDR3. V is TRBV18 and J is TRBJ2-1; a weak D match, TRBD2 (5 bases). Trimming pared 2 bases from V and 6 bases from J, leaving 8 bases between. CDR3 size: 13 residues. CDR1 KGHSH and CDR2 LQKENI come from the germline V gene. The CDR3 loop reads CASSPGGANEQFF. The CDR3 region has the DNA TGTGCCAGCTCACCAGGAGGAGCCAATGAGCAGTTCTTC.

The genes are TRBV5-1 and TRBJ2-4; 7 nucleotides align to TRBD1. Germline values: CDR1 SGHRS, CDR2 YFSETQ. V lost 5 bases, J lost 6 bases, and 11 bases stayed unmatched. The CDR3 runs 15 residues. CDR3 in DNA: TGCGCCAGCAGTGGGGTGGACAACAGGGGAAACATTCAGTACTTC. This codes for CASSGVDNRGNIQYF.

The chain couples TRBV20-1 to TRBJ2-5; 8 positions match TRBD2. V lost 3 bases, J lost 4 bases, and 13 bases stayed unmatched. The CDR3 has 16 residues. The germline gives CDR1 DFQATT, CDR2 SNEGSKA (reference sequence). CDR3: CSASPSGRRDTETQYF. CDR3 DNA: TGCAGTGCTAGTCCCAGCGGGAGAAGGGATACAGAGACCCAGTACTTC.

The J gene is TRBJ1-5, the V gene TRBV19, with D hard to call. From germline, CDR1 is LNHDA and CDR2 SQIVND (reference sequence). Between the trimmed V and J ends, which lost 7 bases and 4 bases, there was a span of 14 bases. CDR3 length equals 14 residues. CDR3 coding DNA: TGTGCCAGTACCCAGGTTACGCTTAATCAGCCCCAGCATTTT. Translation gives CASTQVTLNQPQHF.

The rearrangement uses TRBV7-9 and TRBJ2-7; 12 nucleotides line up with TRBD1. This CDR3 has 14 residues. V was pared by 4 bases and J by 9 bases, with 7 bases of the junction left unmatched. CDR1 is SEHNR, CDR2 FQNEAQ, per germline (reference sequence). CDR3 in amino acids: CASSSPGQGARQYF. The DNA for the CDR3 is TGTGCCAGCAGCTCACCGGGACAGGGGGCCCGGCAGTACTTC.